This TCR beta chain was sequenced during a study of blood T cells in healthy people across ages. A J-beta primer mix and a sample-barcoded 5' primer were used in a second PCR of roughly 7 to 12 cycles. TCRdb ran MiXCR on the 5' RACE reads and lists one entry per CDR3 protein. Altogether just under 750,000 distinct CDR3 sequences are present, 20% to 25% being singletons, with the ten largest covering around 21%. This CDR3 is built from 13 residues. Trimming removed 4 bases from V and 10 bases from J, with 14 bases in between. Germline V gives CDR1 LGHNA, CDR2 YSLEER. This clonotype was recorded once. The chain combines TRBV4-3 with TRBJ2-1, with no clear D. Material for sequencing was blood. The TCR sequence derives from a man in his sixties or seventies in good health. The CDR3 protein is CASSRFAPREQFF. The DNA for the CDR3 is TGCGCCAGCAGCCGCTTTGCGCCCAGGGAGCAGTTCTTC.